This T cell receptor beta chain appears in the sequencing data of a study of T-cell memory formation after mild COVID-19. Whole-study results and caveats: Later expanders leaned CD4+, whereas day 15 to 85 contracting clones were balanced CD4/CD8. Some clones that responded turned up in pre-infection memory, which suggests that cross-reactive memory joined in.

One entry per CDR3 protein results from TCRdb running MiXCR on the 5' RACE reads. The table includes approximately 89,000 distinct CDR3 sequences, 13% detected once. This CDR3 has 14 residues. The J segment lost 8 bases and the V segment lost 1 base, leaving 5 bases of the junction unmatched. The V gene's germline CDR1 is SGHVS and CDR2 FQNEAQ. This clonotype was recorded a few times. Antigen: not known. The material sequenced was PBMCs or a T cell subset sorted from them (not recorded which). V is TRBV7-8 and J is TRBJ2-1; 7 bases are a match to TRBD1. This sequence originates from a man younger than 30 who had mild COVID-19 (a few samples of this study predate the infection). Cell type and time point are not known. Written as DNA, the CDR3 is TGTGCCAGCAGCTTAGAACCAGGGGGATATGAGCAGTTCTTC. It translates to CASSLEPGGYEQFF. Using reference TRBV7-8 and TRBJ2-1 for the parts outside the CDR3, the full variable domain is GAGVSQSPRYKVAKRGQDVALRCDPISGHVSLFWYQQALGQGPEFLTYFQNEAQLDKSGLPSDRFFAERPEGSVSTLKIQRTQQEDSAVYLCASSLEPGGYEQFFGPGTRLTVL.